The present T cell receptor beta chain was sequenced within a study of blood T cell repertoires in COVID-19 (TCRdb year 2020). About the study as a whole: Samples from collaborators originated in the United States, Italy and Spain and spanned both the acute and convalescent phases of COVID-19. Samples were obtained from the ongoing ImmuneRACE study (first 160 participants) and from some 1,300 subjects provided by 6 global collaborators. Nearly every sample came with metadata listing a de-identified subject ID, COVID-19 status, age in years and sex. The repertoires were made available in a free public database intended to serve as a resource for research on the immune response to SARS-CoV-2. Deeply sampled blood TCRbeta repertoires from subjects exposed to, actively infected with, or recovered from COVID-19 were included in the dataset. Where available, HLA class I and class II types were taken from metadata supplied by the sample provider and were not determined by assay-based typing. The material from the prospective study consisted of cDNA or gDNA derived from T cells, B-cell-depleted T cells, or PBMCs. Here is what the overall study found, with its caveats: Clinical and demographic metadata were provided uncurated, with the amount varying by source and participant.

Participants in the prospective study were enrolled through a virtual design, were aged about 18 to 100 years, and lived in approximately 25 United States geographic areas. Cohort assignment in the prospective study relied on participant-reported clinical history from a screening survey and a study questionnaire. For ImmuneRACE Cohort 3, a participant was defined as recovered based on two consecutive negative NP/OP PCR tests, clearance by a healthcare professional, or resolution of symptoms. In the prospective study, mobile phlebotomists collected whole blood, serum and a nasopharyngeal or oropharyngeal swab from each participant. Participants in the prospective study had the option to provide additional blood draws and questionnaires over an approximately 2-month period. Before DNA extraction, prospective study blood samples were shipped either frozen or at room temperature. For CDR1 and CDR2, the germline V gene lists LGHNA and YSLEER. V and J lose 0 bases and 3 bases, and a span of 13 bases separates them. CDR3 length: 16 amino acids, cysteine to phenylalanine. Only the CDR3 portion is preserved as DNA: 48 bases, with reading frame beginning at the first base.

With respect to this clone: Its antigen target is currently unknown. Base qualities were left out, and no much larger clone turns up one base away.

TCRbeta CDR3 regions were amplified from genomic DNA by means of the immunoSEQ Assay, a bias-controlled multiplex PCR. As for how the authors treated the data: Within the assay, amplification of reference gene primers was used to estimate how many nucleated cells each sample contained. Sequence reads were collapsed and filtered to measure the absolute abundance of every unique TCRbeta CDR3 rearrangement. Productive Simpson clonality was computed per sample as the square root of Simpson's diversity index over productive rearrangements. TCRdb carries this immuneACCESS record with in-frame sequences only. Its versions omit some clonotypes, under half of them owing to an unresolved V gene in the studies checked, with the rest unexplained. Clonal size and the V and J genes are those of that table, whereas D and trimming came from the DNA. The sample yields some 300,000 clones; roughly 86% were counted once. Around 0.92% of the sample comes from the top ten.

This chain is built from TRBV4-3 and TRBJ2-3; a confident D gene designation cannot be given. The TCR comes from a woman aged 25-40 years who had recovered from COVID-19. Material: PBMCs or T cells enriched from blood (not recorded which). At the DNA level, the sequence is TGCGCCAGCAGCCAAGATCATCCGAGAGGTACAGATACGCAGTATTTT. It encodes CASSQDHPRGTDTQYF.